These 7 T cell receptor beta chains were sequenced from one sample in a study of blood T cell repertoires in COVID-19. The protocol was immunoSEQ multiplex PCR, while the TCRdb copy is restricted to in-frame clones and leaves out a portion. In the table there are roughly 230,000 clones, 81% of which are singletons. The sample was peripheral blood. The receptors were sampled from an elderly woman with acute or convalescent COVID-19.

In this sample, this clone turned up a few times. The J gene is TRBJ1-1, the V gene TRBV3-1 (or the pseudogene TRBV3-2), with D unclear. The CDR3 is 15 amino acids. V shed 4 bases and J shed 0 bases, with 12 bases lying between them. Germline V lookup: CDR1 LGHDT, CDR2 YNNKEL (reference sequence). The CDR3 coding sequence is TGTGCCAGCAGCCCACCCATTGGCATGAACACTGAAGCTTTCTTT. This gives the protein CASSPPIGMNTEAFF.

This chain uses TRBV6-5 with TRBJ1-6; 7 positions match TRBD1. The trim removed 0 bases at V and 10 bases at J, leaving 9 bases unmatched. There are 16 residues in the CDR3. Germline CDR1 MNHEY, CDR2 SVGAGI. The CDR3 sequence is CASSYSAGRGISPLHF. CDR3 sequence (DNA): TGTGCCAGCAGTTACTCTGCGGGCAGGGGGATCTCACCCCTCCACTTT.

The chain couples TRBV3-1 (or the pseudogene TRBV3-2) to TRBJ1-6; a possible D gene is TRBD1 (5 bases). The CDR3 consists of 15 residues. V shed 0 bases and J shed 9 bases, with 12 bases lying between them. CDR1 is LGHDT and CDR2 is YNNKEL in the germline V gene (reference sequence). This CDR3 is CASSQEVGAGSPLHF. The CDR3 nucleotides are TGTGCCAGCAGCCAAGAGGTAGGGGCTGGTTCACCCCTCCACTTT.

The table lists this clone with a few counts. Other DNA sequences in the sample encode the same CDR3. The chain recombines TRBV6-5 with TRBJ2-1; maybe TRBD1 (6 bases). Germline V gives CDR1 MNHEY, CDR2 SVGAGI. Trimming took off 3 bases at V and 7 bases at J, with 10 bases between the two ends. This CDR3 region has 13 residues. The chain's CDR3 is CASSYLGGNEQFF. The DNA for the CDR3 is TGTGCCAGCAGTTATTTAGGGGGAAATGAGCAGTTCTTC.

This chain joins TRBV7-8 and TRBJ2-3; a possible D gene is TRBD2 (6 bases). Trimming took off 5 bases at V and 0 bases at J, with 21 bases between the two ends. The CDR3 runs to 18 residues. Germline CDR1 SGHVS, CDR2 FQNEAQ. The CDR3 DNA reads TGTGCCAGCAGCCTATGGGCAACAGGAGGGTCTAGCACAGATACGCAGTATTTT. It is translated as CASSLWATGGSSTDTQYF. Looking up the rest from reference TRBV7-8 and TRBJ2-3 gives the full variable domain: GAGVSQSPRYKVAKRGQDVALRCDPISGHVSLFWYQQALGQGPEFLTYFQNEAQLDKSGLPSDRFFAERPEGSVSTLKIQRTQQEDSAVYLCASSLWATGGSSTDTQYFGPGTRLTVL.

The chain couples TRBV6-1 to TRBJ2-4, with TRBD2 matching 7 bases. V shed 1 base, J shed 2 bases, and the junction held 2 bases outside the gene matches. The CDR3 covers 15 residues. Germline-derived CDR1 and CDR2 are MNHNS and SASEGT. Here the CDR3 reads CASSEGGGSKNIQYF. CDR3 bases: TGTGCCAGCAGTGAAGGGGGGGGATCCAAAAACATTCAGTACTTC.

J is TRBJ1-6 and V is TRBV6-5; possible D gene TRBD1, 5 bases. V dropped 2 bases and J dropped 9 bases, with 11 bases sitting between them. The germline gives CDR1 MNHEY, CDR2 SVGAGI. CDR3 length equals 14 residues. The CDR3 sequence: CASSYGQGGSPLHF. The CDR3 region has the DNA TGTGCCAGCAGTTACGGCCAGGGAGGTTCACCCCTCCACTTT.